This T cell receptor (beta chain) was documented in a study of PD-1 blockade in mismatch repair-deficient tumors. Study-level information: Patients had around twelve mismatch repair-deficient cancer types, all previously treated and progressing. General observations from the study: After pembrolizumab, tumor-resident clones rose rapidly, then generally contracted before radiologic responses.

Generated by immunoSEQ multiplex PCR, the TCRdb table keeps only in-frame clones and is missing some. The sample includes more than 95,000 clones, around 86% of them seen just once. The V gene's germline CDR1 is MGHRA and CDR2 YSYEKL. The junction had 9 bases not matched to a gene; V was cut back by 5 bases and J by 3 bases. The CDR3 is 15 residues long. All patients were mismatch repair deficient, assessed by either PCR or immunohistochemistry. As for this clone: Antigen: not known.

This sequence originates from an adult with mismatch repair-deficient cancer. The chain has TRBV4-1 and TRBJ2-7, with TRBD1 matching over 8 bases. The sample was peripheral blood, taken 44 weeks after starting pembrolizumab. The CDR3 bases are TGCGCCAGCAGCACAAGGACAGGGCAATTCTACGAGCAGTACTTC. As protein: CASSTRTGQFYEQYF.